The text below deals with one TCR beta chain. In Seattle, patients joined the study during active infection and were tracked longitudinally. This record comes from a study of blood T cell repertoires in COVID-19. Background on the study: The origin of the acute and convalescent COVID-19 samples was the United States, Italy and Spain. Sources were T cells, B-cell-depleted T cells, or PBMCs; the material itself was cDNA or gDNA.

In the source study's methods: Amplification of reference gene primers provided the estimated nucleated cell counts. The repertoire was sequenced with immunoSEQ multiplex PCR; TCRdb's copy has only in-frame clones and lacks some. The D gene and trimming were derived from the DNA, and the V and J assignments and clone size from that table. This sample has tens of thousands of clones, with 87% found just once. The germline gives CDR1 GTSNPN, CDR2 SVGIG (reference sequence). The CDR3 runs 12 residues. The V gene is TRBV30, the J gene TRBJ1-4; the D is unclear. This receptor was identified in a woman aged 45-65 years with COVID-19, enrolled during active disease. The sequencing input was peripheral blood. The CDR3 sequence: CASTLGSEKLFF. In DNA, the CDR3 is TGTGCTTCGACTTTGGGTAGTGAAAAACTGTTTTTT.